The clone carrying this T cell receptor (beta chain) has at least ten counts. Its antigen is not known. This sample stems from a study of human T cells and chemical hapten exposure. In the study overall: A roughly 2 cm by roughly 2 cm inner upper arm patch received 2% DPC for sensitization.

Individual cDNA molecules had unique molecular identifiers attached to them by the library. TCRdb re-analysed the RACE reads in MiXCR, keeping a single row per CDR3 protein. The sample lists some 38,000 distinct CDR3 sequences; approximately 9.5% were seen once. The CDR3 extends over 14 amino acids. Germline V gives CDR1 SGHRS, CDR2 YFSETQ. The V segment lost 3 bases and the J segment 3 bases; nucleotides outside the gene matches: 2. Specified time point: patch test 3, about 24 weeks after DPC sensitization. Treatment noted: therapeutic diphenylcyclopropenone sensitization with weekly scalp DPC. Total RNA was isolated from unfractionated whole blood. Whole-study findings and limits: After DPC sensitization, TCRs above 1 in 1000 frequency showed no change. Compared to controls, expanded TCRs made significantly more large clusters of similar CDR3s.

The gene calls are TRBV5-1 and TRBJ2-7, with TRBD2 matching over 11 bases. The source was whole blood, collected in connection with sensitization to the hapten diphenylcyclopropenone (DPC). The TCR comes from a man between 50 and 59 years old with alopecia areata. Some clones in this sample may be carry-over from other donors' samples. This CDR3 is CASSSGTSGYEQYF. The CDR3 DNA is TGCGCCAGCAGCTCCGGGACTAGCGGCTACGAGCAGTACTTC.